The clone carrying this T cell receptor (beta chain) was counted between two and nine times. The antigen is unknown. This sample stems from a study of blood T cells in healthy people across ages. In the study overall: When template switching was applied, about one barcoded beta molecule was captured per two T cells.

The CDR3 loop spans 14 amino acids. J lost 9 bases, V lost 5 bases, and 7 bases had no gene match. Per germline, CDR1 SEHNR and CDR2 FQNEAQ (reference sequence). Findings and limits, study-wide: Aged donors had fewer naive CD4+ cells and lower diversity than long-lived donors.

It was with a sample-barcoded 5' primer and a J-beta primer mix that a second PCR of about 6 to 11 cycles was run. A single record per CDR3 protein comes from TCRdb applying MiXCR to the 5' RACE reads. This table has 1.5 million to 2 million distinct CDR3 sequences, 28% appearing once. Per-sample yields of isolated PBMCs were at least 6 million. The chain joins TRBV7-9 to TRBJ1-6; 7 bases are a match to TRBD1. Sequences were obtained from blood. The TCR was taken from a woman under 40 in good health. CDR3 DNA sequence: TGTGCCAGCAGCGGGGACAGTGGGACTTCACCCCTCCACTTT. This encodes CASSGDSGTSPLHF.